The source of this TCR beta chain is a study of blood T cell repertoires in COVID-19. As for the study in general: Collection of acute and convalescent COVID-19 samples took place in the United States, Italy and Spain. The analysed material was cDNA or gDNA that came from T cells, B-cell-depleted T cells, or PBMCs.

Trimming cost V 0 bases and J 1 base, with 8 bases left between them. This CDR3 contains 15 residues. CDR1 and CDR2 (germline): SGHRS, YFSETQ. How the authors handled the data: Nucleated cell counts were estimated from reference gene primer amplification. Profiled with immunoSEQ multiplex PCR; TCRdb holds only in-frame clones, not every one. D and trimming come from the DNA, and the V and J calls and clone size come from that table. The sample holds fewer than 110,000 clones, roughly 80% seen once. The sequenced material came from peripheral blood. This TCR was sampled from a human donor in a cohort sampled during active COVID-19. V is TRBV5-1 and J is TRBJ1-5; D possibly corresponds to TRBD1 (6 bases). The CDR3: CASSLAGGSNQPQHF. The CDR3 DNA is TGCGCCAGCAGCTTGGCGGGGGGCAGCAATCAGCCCCAGCATTTT.